This T cell receptor (beta chain) was obtained from a study of control samples from healthy donors and cancer patients. CDR1 is WSHSY and CDR2 is SAAADI in the germline V gene. With 2 bases removed from V and 4 bases from J, the gap between germline ends came to 5 bases. The CDR3 covers 12 residues. Assay: immunoSEQ multiplex PCR; the TCRdb copy retains only in-frame clones and omits some. The sample consists of roughly 130,000 clones, over 75% of them appearing once. Specimen: blood. This sequence was found in a man aged 18-30 years in good health. V is TRBV10-2 and J is TRBJ2-5; no reliable D call. The DNA for the CDR3 is TGCGCCAGCAGTGAGAGTGGAGAGACCCAGTACTTC. Translating gives CASSESGETQYF.